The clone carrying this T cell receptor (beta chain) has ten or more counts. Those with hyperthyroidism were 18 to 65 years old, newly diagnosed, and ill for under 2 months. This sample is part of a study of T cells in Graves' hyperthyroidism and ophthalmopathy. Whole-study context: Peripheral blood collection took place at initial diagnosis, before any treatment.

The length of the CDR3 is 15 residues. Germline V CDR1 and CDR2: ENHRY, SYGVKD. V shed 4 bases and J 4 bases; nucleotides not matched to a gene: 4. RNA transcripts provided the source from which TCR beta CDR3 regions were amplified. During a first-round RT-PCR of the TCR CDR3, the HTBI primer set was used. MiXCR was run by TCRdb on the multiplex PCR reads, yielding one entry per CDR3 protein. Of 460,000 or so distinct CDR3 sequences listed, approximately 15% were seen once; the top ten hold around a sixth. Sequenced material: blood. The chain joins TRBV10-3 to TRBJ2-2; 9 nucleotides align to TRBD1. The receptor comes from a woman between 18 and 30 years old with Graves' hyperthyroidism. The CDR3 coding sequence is TGTGCCATCAGTGGACACAGGGGGCTCACCGGGGAGCTGTTTTTT. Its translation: CAISGHRGLTGELFF.